Listed here are 16 T cell receptor beta chains from one sample, sequenced in a study of cytomegalovirus exposure and HLA in healthy donors. The PCR employed 60 Vbeta primers together with 13 Jbeta primers. Assay used: immunoSEQ multiplex PCR; TCRdb lists only in-frame clones, some missing. The sample yields around 150,000 clones, roughly 80% seen once. Sequenced material: PBMCs. The receptor set was obtained from a man younger than 45 in good health and CMV-seronegative.

The J gene is TRBJ2-7, the V gene TRBV28, with D possibly matching TRBD1 (5 bases). This CDR3 spans 13 amino acids. With 2 bases removed from V and 3 bases from J, the gap between germline ends came to 8 bases. Germline V gene sequence: CDR1 MDHEN, CDR2 SYDVKM. CDR3 coding DNA: TGTGCCAGCAGTTTACTTAGGGGCTACGAGCAGTACTTC. Protein sequence: CASSLLRGYEQYF.

In its sample, this clone was seen once. The chain joins TRBV5-1 to TRBJ1-4, with D possibly TRBD1 on 5 matching bases. CDR1 SGHRS and CDR2 YFSETQ come from the germline V gene. The length of the CDR3 is 15 residues. V lost 6 bases, J lost 2 bases, and 14 bases lay in between. CDR3 in DNA: TGCGCCAGCACCATAGTGGGGGGGACTAATGAAAAACTGTTTTTT. This translates into CASTIVGGTNEKLFF.

The rearrangement uses TRBV20-1 and TRBJ1-2, with D unclear. Germline values: CDR1 DFQATT, CDR2 SNEGSKA (reference sequence). This CDR3 comprises 11 residues. V was cut by 4 bases and J by 10 bases, with 13 bases left in between. The CDR3 DNA is TGCAGTGCTACTCGGGAAGAGGCCTACACCTTC. Protein: CSATREEAYTF.

The V and J genes are TRBV18 and TRBJ2-1; 9 bases agree with TRBD2. Germline values: CDR1 KGHSH, CDR2 LQKENI. After removal of 1 base from V and 5 bases from J, the junction contained 9 bases not matched to a gene. This CDR3 is 17 amino acids long. CDR3 DNA: TGTGCCAGCTCACCACGGGGGTTAGCGGGAGTGAACAATGAGCAGTTCTTC. Encoded protein: CASSPRGLAGVNNEQFF.

V gene TRBV28 combines with J gene TRBJ2-5; 8 bases align to TRBD2. The CDR3 contains 14 residues. From germline, CDR1 is MDHEN and CDR2 SYDVKM. Unmatched junction bases numbered 4, after V lost 5 bases and J lost 2 bases. The CDR3 DNA reads as TGTGCCAGCAGTCCGCCGGGAGGGCAAGAGACCCAGTACTTC. Translating it yields CASSPPGGQETQYF. The whole variable domain, filled in from reference TRBV28 and TRBJ2-5, reads DVKVTQSSRYLVKRTGEKVFLECVQDMDHENMFWYRQDPGLGLRLIYFSYDVKMKEKGDIPEGYSVSREKKERFSLILESASTNQTSMYLCASSPPGGQETQYFGPGTRLLVL.

This clone was observed a few times. V gene TRBV30 combines with J gene TRBJ2-7; 7 nucleotides match TRBD1. The germline V gene encodes CDR1 GTSNPN and CDR2 SVGIG (reference sequence). After removal of 1 base from V and 6 bases from J, the junction contained 6 bases not matched to a gene. CDR3 size: 13 residues. The DNA for the CDR3 is TGTGCCTGGAGTGGTGGACAGGAACGCGAGCAGTACTTC. This encodes CAWSGGQEREQYF.

The DNA for the CDR3 is TGTGCCAGCTCAGGCGGACTAGCGGGGTTCGATGAGCAGTTCTTC. Its translation is CASSGGLAGFDEQFF. The J gene is TRBJ2-1, the V gene TRBV18; TRBD2 matches at 12 bases. V was clipped by 5 bases and J by 8 bases; unmatched bases: 7. In germline, CDR1 is KGHSH, CDR2 LQKENI. CDR3 size: 15 residues.

This chain uses TRBV27 with TRBJ2-2; 7 bases match TRBD2. This CDR3 is built from 18 residues. Per germline, CDR1 MNHEY and CDR2 SMNVEV (reference sequence). V was clipped by 1 base and J by 0 bases; unmatched bases: 8. The CDR3 nucleotides are TGTGCCAGCAGTTTATTTTGGCGGGAGAGACCGAACACCGGGGAGCTGTTTTTT. Translated, it gives CASSLFWRERPNTGELFF.

The chain uses TRBV27 and TRBJ2-3; TRBD1 might be the D (6 bases). Germline CDR1 reads MNHEY; CDR2 reads SMNVEV (reference sequence). The CDR3 is 17 residues long. Trimming pared 6 bases from V and 0 bases from J, leaving 19 bases between. CDR3 nucleotides: TGTGCCAGCAGCCCAGGGCAGGGGAAATCTAGCACAGATACGCAGTATTTT. Its translation is CASSPGQGKSSTDTQYF.

The CDR3 region is CASSVRRGVGEQFF. The CDR3 bases are TGTGCCAGCAGTGTGAGGCGGGGGGTTGGTGAGCAGTTCTTC. J is TRBJ2-1 and V is TRBV28; 8 bases agree with TRBD2. V gave up 5 bases and J gave up 9 bases; unmatched junction bases: 9. CDR3 length: 14 amino acids. CDR1 and CDR2 (germline): MDHEN, SYDVKM.

In this sample, this clone turned up once. J is TRBJ1-1 and V is TRBV30; 12 bases are shared with TRBD1. V gave up 4 bases and J gave up 3 bases; unmatched junction bases: 6. From germline, CDR1 is GTSNPN and CDR2 SVGIG (reference sequence). This CDR3 has 15 amino acids. The CDR3 nucleotides read TGTGCCTGGAACCCGGGACAGGGGGCCGACACTGAAGCTTTCTTT. The encoded protein is CAWNPGQGADTEAFF.

The V and J genes are TRBV6-5 and TRBJ1-2; TRBD1 matches 8 bases. There are 15 residues in the CDR3. J lost 4 bases, V lost 4 bases, and 8 bases had no gene match. Germline CDR1 is MNHEY and CDR2 is SVGAGI. CDR3 bases: TGTGCCAGCAGTTCAGGGGGCGCTGCTGGCTATGGCTACACCTTC. Translating it yields CASSSGGAAGYGYTF.

The chain joins TRBV18 to TRBJ1-1; 11 nucleotides align to TRBD1. Germline V lookup: CDR1 KGHSH, CDR2 LQKENI. The CDR3 sequence is 14 residues long. Germline trimming cut 6 bases from V and 3 bases from J; bases unmatched to any gene: 3. This CDR3 is CASSWDRGDTEAFF. DNA for the CDR3: TGTGCCAGCTCGTGGGACAGGGGGGACACTGAAGCTTTCTTT.

This clone was observed once. The chain carries TRBV27 and TRBJ2-3, with a possible D match to TRBD2 (6 bases). Germline values: CDR1 MNHEY, CDR2 SMNVEV (reference sequence). Trimming removed 5 bases at V and 4 bases at J, with 13 bases between. The CDR3 consists of 14 residues. CDR3 in DNA: TGTGCCAGCAGTCTCGCGGGGACGGCAGATACGCAGTATTTT. Protein product: CASSLAGTADTQYF.

This sequence joins TRBV19 and TRBJ2-1; 13 bases match TRBD2. Germline loops: CDR1 LNHDA, CDR2 SQIVND (reference sequence). The V gene end was trimmed by 2 bases and the J gene end by 0 bases; junction bases not matched to a gene: 7. The CDR3 is made up of 19 amino acids. The chain's CDR3 is CASSIRLAGGQSSYNEQFF. The CDR3, as DNA: TGTGCCAGTAGTATAAGACTAGCGGGAGGCCAGAGCTCCTACAATGAGCAGTTCTTC.

The rearrangement uses TRBV2 and TRBJ2-1, with D possibly being TRBD2 (6 bases). The CDR3 runs to 15 residues. The germline V gene has CDR1 SNHLY and CDR2 FYNNEI. Trimming stripped 4 bases from V and 2 bases from J, with 12 bases between. The CDR3 coding sequence is TGTGCCAGCAGTGCTATAGCGGCCGCCTACAATGAGCAGTTCTTC. As protein: CASSAIAAAYNEQFF.